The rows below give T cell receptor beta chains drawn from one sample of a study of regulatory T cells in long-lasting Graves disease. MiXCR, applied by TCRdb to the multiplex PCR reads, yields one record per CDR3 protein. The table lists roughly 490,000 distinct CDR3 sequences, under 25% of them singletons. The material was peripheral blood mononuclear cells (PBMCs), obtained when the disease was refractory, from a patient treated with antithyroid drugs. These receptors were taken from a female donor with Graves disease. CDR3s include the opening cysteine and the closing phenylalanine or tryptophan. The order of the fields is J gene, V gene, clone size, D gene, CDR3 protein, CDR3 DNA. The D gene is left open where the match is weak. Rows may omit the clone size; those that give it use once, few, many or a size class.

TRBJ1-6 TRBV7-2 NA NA CASSFKGGDNSPLHF TGTGCCAGCAGCTTTAAAGGAGGGGATAATTCACCCCTCCACTTT
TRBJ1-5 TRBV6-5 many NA CASSYAGENQPQHF TGTGCCAGCAGTTACGCGGGGGAAAATCAGCCCCAGCATTTT
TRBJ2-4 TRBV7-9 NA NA CASSATSGLAKNIQYF TGTGCCAGCAGCGCGACATCCGGGTTAGCCAAAAACATTCAGTACTTC
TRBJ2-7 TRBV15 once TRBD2 CATSIYQGLAGKYF TGTGCCACCAGCATTTACCAGGGACTAGCGGGAAAGTACTTC
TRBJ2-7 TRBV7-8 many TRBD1 CASSSIGQEFIYEQYF TGTGCCAGCAGTTCCATCGGACAGGAATTTATCTACGAGCAGTACTTC
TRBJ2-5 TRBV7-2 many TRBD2 CASSLGGGVQETQYF TGTGCCAGCAGCTTGGGCGGGGGGGTCCAAGAGACCCAGTACTTC
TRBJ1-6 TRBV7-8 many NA CASSPRGGPVSSPLHF TGTGCCAGCAGTCCGCGGGGGGGGCCAGTTTCTTCACCCCTCCACTTT
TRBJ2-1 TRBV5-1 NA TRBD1 CASSLVGTGEFNEQFF TGCGCCAGCAGCTTGGTAGGGACAGGGGAATTCAATGAGCAGTTCTTC
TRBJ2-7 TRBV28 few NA CASSLDWTVYEQYF TGTGCCAGCAGTTTAGACTGGACGGTCTACGAGCAGTACTTC
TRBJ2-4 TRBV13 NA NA CASSITENIQYF TGTGCCAGCAGCATCACAGAAAACATTCAGTACTTC
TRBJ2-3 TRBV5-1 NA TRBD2 CASSLGSSGSPDTQYF TGCGCCAGCAGCTTGGGGTCTAGCGGCAGCCCCGATACGCAGTATTTT
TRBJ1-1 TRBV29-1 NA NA CSVGSYREDTEAFF TGCAGCGTGGGCTCGTACCGGGAGGACACTGAAGCTTTCTTT
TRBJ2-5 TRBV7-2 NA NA CASSLAGGAGNQETQYF TGTGCCAGCAGCTTAGCTGGGGGCGCGGGAAACCAAGAGACCCAGTACTTC
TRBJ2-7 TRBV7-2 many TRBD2 CASSSGLAGGRNFYEQYF TGTGCCAGCAGCTCGGGACTAGCGGGGGGGCGGAACTTCTACGAGCAGTACTTC
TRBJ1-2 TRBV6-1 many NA CASRTGGNYGYTF TGTGCCAGCAGAACGGGCGGAAACTATGGCTACACCTTC
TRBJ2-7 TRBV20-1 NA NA CSARPASDLAYEQYF TGCAGTGCTAGACCGGCTAGCGACCTGGCCTACGAGCAGTACTTC
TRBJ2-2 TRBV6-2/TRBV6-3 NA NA CASTSPPRTF TGTGCCAGCACCTCCCCCCCCCGGACTTTT
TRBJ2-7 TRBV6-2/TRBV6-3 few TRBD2 CASTRGLAGLEQYF TGTGCCAGCACGAGGGGACTAGCGGGACTCGAGCAGTACTTC
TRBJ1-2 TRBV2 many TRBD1 CASSYGTVAGYTF TGTGCCAGCAGTTACGGGACAGTGGCCGGCTACACCTTC
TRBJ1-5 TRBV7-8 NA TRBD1 CASSYDRGGQPQHF TGTGCCAGCAGCTATGACAGGGGAGGTCAGCCCCAGCATTTT
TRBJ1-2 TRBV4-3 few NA CASSQDSRDGYGYTF TGCGCCAGCAGCCAAGATTCCAGGGATGGCTATGGCTACACCTTC
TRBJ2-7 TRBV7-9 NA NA CASSRQALLTYEQYF TGTGCCAGCAGCCGACAGGCCCTCTTAACCTACGAGCAGTACTTC
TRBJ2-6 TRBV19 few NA CASSRMRIGANVLTF TGTGCCAGTAGTAGAATGAGGATCGGGGCCAACGTCCTGACTTTC
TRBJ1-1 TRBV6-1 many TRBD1 CASSGTERTRRSFF TGTGCCAGCAGCGGGACAGAGCGAACCCGCCGGTCTTTCTTT
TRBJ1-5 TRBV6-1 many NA CASSEAAWNQPQHF TGTGCCAGCAGTGAAGCGGCCTGGAATCAGCCCCAGCATTTT
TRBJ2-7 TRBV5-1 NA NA CASSPGQTSNEQYF TGCGCCAGCAGCCCCGGACAGACTTCCAACGAGCAGTACTTC
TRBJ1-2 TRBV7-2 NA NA CASSLALQGRGYGYTF TGTGCCAGCAGCTTAGCCCTACAGGGCCGGGGCTATGGCTACACCTTC
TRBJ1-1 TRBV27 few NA CASGLPGNTEAFF TGTGCCAGCGGCTTGCCTGGGAACACTGAAGCTTTCTTT
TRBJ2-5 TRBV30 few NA CAWSPDGQETQYF TGTGCCTGGAGCCCGGACGGACAAGAGACCCAGTACTTC
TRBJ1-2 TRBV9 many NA CASSAADKQQRNGYTF TGTGCCAGCAGCGCCGCAGACAAACAGCAGAGGAATGGCTACACCTTC
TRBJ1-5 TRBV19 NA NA CASSSGGGDQPQHF TGTGCCAGTAGTTCCGGAGGAGGAGATCAGCCCCAGCATTTT
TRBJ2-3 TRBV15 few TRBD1 CATSSTGAVTDTQYF TGTGCCACCAGCAGTACAGGGGCGGTTACAGATACGCAGTATTTT
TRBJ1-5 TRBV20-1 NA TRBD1 CSARDSRGLGQPQHF TGCAGTGCTAGAGATAGCAGGGGGCTCGGTCAGCCCCAGCATTTT
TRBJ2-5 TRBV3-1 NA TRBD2 CASSQLSTGTRSIQETQYF TGTGCCAGCAGTCAACTATCAACCGGGACTAGGTCTATCCAAGAGACCCAGTACTTC
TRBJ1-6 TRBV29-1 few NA CSVKGAYNSPLHF TGCAGCGTTAAAGGGGCTTATAATTCACCCCTCCACTTT
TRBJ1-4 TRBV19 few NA CASSILVTAATNEKLFF TGTGCCAGTAGTATTTTGGTTACAGCTGCAACTAATGAAAAACTGTTTTTT
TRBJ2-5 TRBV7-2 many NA CASSLMDSGFQETQYF TGTGCCAGCAGCTTAATGGATTCGGGCTTCCAAGAGACCCAGTACTTC
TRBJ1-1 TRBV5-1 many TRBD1 CASSLSTGLNTEAFF TGCGCCAGCAGCCTATCGACAGGGTTGAACACTGAAGCTTTCTTT
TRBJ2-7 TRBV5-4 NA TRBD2 CASSTATWTSGVSYEQYF TGTGCCAGCAGCACAGCTACCTGGACTAGCGGGGTCTCCTACGAGCAGTACTTC
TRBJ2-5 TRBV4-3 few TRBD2 CASSQEAGGMGETQYF TGCGCCAGCAGCCAAGAGGCGGGGGGTATGGGGGAGACCCAGTACTTC
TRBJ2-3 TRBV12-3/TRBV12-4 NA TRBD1 CASSLWDRHDTQYF TGTGCCAGCAGTTTATGGGACAGGCATGATACGCAGTATTTT
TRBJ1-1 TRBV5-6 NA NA CASSYMAGWAEAFF TGTGCCAGCAGCTATATGGCAGGTTGGGCTGAAGCTTTCTTT
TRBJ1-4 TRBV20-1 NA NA CSAETGMPNEKLFF TGCAGTGCTGAAACAGGGATGCCTAATGAAAAACTGTTTTTT
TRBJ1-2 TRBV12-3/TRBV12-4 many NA CASSLQGSRVGGYTF TGTGCCAGCAGTTTACAGGGCTCCAGGGTCGGGGGCTACACCTTC
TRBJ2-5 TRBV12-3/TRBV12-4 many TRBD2 CASSPLGGVETQYF TGTGCCAGCAGCCCCCTCGGGGGGGTGGAGACCCAGTACTTC
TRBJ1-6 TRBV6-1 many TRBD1 CASRELDRGSSPLHF TGTGCCAGCAGAGAACTCGACAGGGGTAGTTCACCCCTCCACTTT
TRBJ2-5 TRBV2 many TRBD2 CASSEYGGVGETQYF TGTGCCAGCAGTGAATACGGGGGGGTCGGAGAGACCCAGTACTTC
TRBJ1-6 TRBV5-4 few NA CASSLGGVRNSPLHF TGTGCCAGCAGCTTGGGGGGGGTGCGCAATTCACCCCTCCACTTT
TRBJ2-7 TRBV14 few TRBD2 CASSQDTSGGPTYEQYF TGTGCCAGCAGCCAAGATACTAGCGGGGGGCCCACCTACGAGCAGTACTTC
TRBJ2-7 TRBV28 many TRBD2 CASSPPSGGVYEQYF TGTGCCAGCAGTCCCCCGAGCGGGGGGGTCTACGAGCAGTACTTC
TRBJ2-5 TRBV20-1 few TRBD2 CSARVPSGGEETQYF TGCAGTGCTAGAGTCCCTAGCGGGGGGGAAGAGACCCAGTACTTC
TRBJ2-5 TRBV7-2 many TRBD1 CASSPDRVGETQYF TGTGCCAGCAGCCCCGACAGGGTGGGAGAGACCCAGTACTTC
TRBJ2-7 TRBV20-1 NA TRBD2 CSARDRGGGAQYF TGCAGTGCTAGAGATCGCGGCGGGGGGGCCCAGTACTTC
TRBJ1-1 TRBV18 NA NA CATQKGGKAEAFF TGTGCCACCCAGAAAGGAGGGAAGGCTGAAGCTTTCTTT
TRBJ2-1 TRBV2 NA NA CASTLVAEGEQFF TGTGCCAGCACGTTGGTAGCGGAGGGTGAGCAGTTCTTC
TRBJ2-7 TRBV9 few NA CASSPEDNYEQYF TGTGCCAGCAGCCCAGAGGACAACTACGAGCAGTACTTC
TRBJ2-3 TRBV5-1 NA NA CASSLNGDTQYF TGCGCCAGCAGCTTAAACGGTGATACGCAGTATTTT
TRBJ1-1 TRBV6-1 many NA CASTWLRKDTEAFF TGTGCCAGCACCTGGTTGAGAAAGGACACTGAAGCTTTCTTT
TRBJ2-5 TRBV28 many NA CASSLFLTAGQYQETQYF TGTGCCAGCAGTTTATTCCTGACGGCGGGGCAGTACCAAGAGACCCAGTACTTC